This T cell receptor beta chain originates from a study of patients and donors after allogeneic stem cell transplantation. This clonotype was counted only a few times. Germline V gene data show CDR1 as KGHSH and CDR2 as LQKENI. Trimming left V 3 bases short and J 4 bases short, with 16 bases between. This CDR3 spans 15 amino acids. TCRdb re-derived calls from the RT-PCR reads in MiXCR, one entry per CDR3 protein. The sample lists 57,000 or so distinct CDR3 sequences, roughly 13% occurring once. The TCR sequence derives from a human donor who was either an allogeneic HSCT recipient or a stem cell or donor lymphocyte infusion donor (not recorded which). It is not recorded whose cells these are; they may come from a transplant donor. The V gene is TRBV18, the J gene TRBJ2-7; D unclear. Sequencing was carried out using blood, either unsorted or a sorted T cell fraction (not recorded which). As DNA, the CDR3 is TGTGCCAGCTCACCTCAGGTCGGACGGACGTACGAGCAGTACTTC. Translating gives CASSPQVGRTYEQYF. Full variable domain (remainder filled in from reference TRBV18 and TRBJ2-7): NAGVMQNPRHLVRRRGQEARLRCSPMKGHSHVYWYRQLPEEGLKFMVYLQKENIIDESGMPKERFSAEFPKEGPSILRIQQVVRGDSAAYFCASSPQVGRTYEQYFGPGTRLTVT.